This TCR beta chain was sequenced in a study of vaccination effects on CD4 cells after COVID-19. When ten to eleven days of culture had elapsed, CD4+ T cells were isolated. Either the BNT162b2 or mRNA-1273 vaccine was given to participants in two doses. Clones were sequenced by immunoSEQ multiplex PCR, and TCRdb holds only the in-frame ones, with some missing. The sample shows about 66,000 clones, approximately 80% of them seen only once. Points from the study as a whole: Researchers reported few convalescent patients and no early post-infection timepoints in the study.

On this clone itself: Its antigen remains unidentified.

Germline-derived CDR1 and CDR2 are SEHNR and FQNEAQ (reference sequence). This CDR3 spans 13 amino acids. The V and J ends lost 1 base and 2 bases respectively, with 6 bases between them. Material: CD4+ T cells from PBMCs cultured without peptide, obtained after COVID-19 vaccination. The gene calls are TRBV7-9 and TRBJ2-7, with D hard to call. The clonotype was recovered from a human donor who received a COVID-19 vaccine. The CDR3 region has the DNA TGTGCCAGCAGCTTAGGTGTCGCCTACGAGCAGTACGTC. This gives the protein CASSLGVAYEQYV.